A selection of T cell receptor beta chains follows, all from one sample in a study of neurological immune-mediated disorders. TCRdb passed the 5' RACE reads through MiXCR, listing each CDR3 protein once. Found here are 77,000 or so distinct CDR3 sequences, roughly 9.5% of them singletons; the top ten hold 1.5% to 2%. The sequencing input was PBMCs. These TCRs come from a man aged 50 or older in good health. The CDR3 runs from the conserved cysteine through the conserved F or W. A D gene is named only where the DNA matches it firmly. The size field is filled for only some rows; it gives once, few, many or a size class.

many TRBJ1-4 . TRBV18 CASSPATNEKLFF
many TRBJ2-3 . TRBV4-2 CASSRGDSGPTDTQYF
many TRBJ1-3 . TRBV28 CASSFGNTIYF
many TRBJ2-7 . TRBV5-1 CASSAGGGVEQYF
many TRBJ1-4 TRBD1 TRBV5-1 CASSRDRTGEKLFF
many TRBJ1-1 . TRBV29-1 CSVGNLNTEAFF
many TRBJ2-7 TRBD1 TRBV18 CASSPPGQGAYEQYF
many TRBJ2-3 TRBD2 TRBV12-3/TRBV12-4 CASSPAAGADTQYF
many TRBJ2-1 TRBD2 TRBV12-3/TRBV12-4 CASSFGLAISGGAREQFF
. TRBJ2-7 . TRBV6-5 CASSPGPYEQYF
many TRBJ2-1 TRBD2 TRBV24-1 CATSDAGGQGRYNEQFF
many TRBJ2-3 . TRBV29-1 CSVTFPLAGGRGDTQYF